This TCR beta chain was recovered during a study of CD8 T cells in ankylosing spondylitis (dated by TCRdb to 2017 to 2019). Describing the broader study: The study set out to find disease-linked TCR variants by profiling T cell receptor beta repertoires in ankylosing spondylitis patients and healthy donors. In total, the full study cohort was made up of 110 or so healthy donors and more than 20 ankylosing spondylitis patients. Peripheral blood was sampled, and synovial fluid was also collected from ankylosing spondylitis patients. Findings and caveats that apply to the study as a whole: Some motif variants had previously been reported in the synovial fluid and blood of reactive arthritis patients, which suggests shared mechanisms of disease initiation. In peripheral blood, the disease-linked clones were found at relatively low frequencies and had a CD8+ phenotype. According to the report, matched synovial fluid samples from ankylosing spondylitis patients were significantly enriched for the disease-linked clones. A TCR beta motif of roughly 8 highly homologous amino acid variants appeared characteristic of blood from ankylosing spondylitis patients.

Germline trimming: 5 bases from V, 2 bases from J; junction bases outside gene matches: 4. The CDR3 holds 16 amino acids from the cysteine to the phenylalanine. The entry retains the CDR3 DNA only, 48 bases that are in frame from base 1. The germline V gene specifies SQVTM as CDR1 and ANQGSEA as CDR2. Synovial fluid samples were paired with blood samples taken from the same ankylosing spondylitis patients. This clonotype turned up a few times. This receptor's antigen is unknown. No base qualities exist here, and no much larger clone lies one base off it. Reads for this sample came from an Illumina HiSeq 2500. Quantitative 5'-RACE with molecular barcodes was the method used to prepare the TCR beta libraries. The source study handled its data this way. Disease-linked TCR variants were identified with a new computational method built on a probabilistic model of VDJ rearrangement. The raw public data were reprocessed by TCRdb itself: fastp quality trimming at Q25, MiXCR clonotype calling, in-frame beta chains only. One record per CDR3 amino acid sequence lists the most common genes and DNA. Here the V and J calls rest on TCRdb's processing, not on the authors' analysis. The sample records approximately 110,000 distinct CDR3 sequences, approximately 25% of which are singletons. Jointly, the top ten make up over 9% of the sample.

The chain is assembled from TRBV29-1 and TRBJ2-6, with TRBD1 identical over 12 junction bases. This clonotype was obtained from a male donor with ankylosing spondylitis. The material sequenced was synovial fluid, either unsorted or a sorted T cell fraction (not recorded which). The CDR3 in this case is CSVTGTGGTGANVLTF. The DNA is as follows: TGCAGCGTTACCGGGACAGGGGGCACTGGGGCCAACGTCCTGACTTTC. The CDR3, completed at both ends by the reference TRBV29-1 and TRBJ2-6 genes, gives the full variable domain SAVISQKPSRDICQRGTSLTIQCQVDSQVTMMFWYRQQPGQSLTLIATANQGSEATYESGFVIDKFPISRPNLTFSTLTVSNMSPEDSSIYLCSVTGTGGTGANVLTFGAGSRLTVL.